Shown below are 13 T cell receptor beta chains from a single sample sequenced in a study of graft-versus-host responses after intestinal transplantation. Their antigen targets remain unknown. Here immunoSEQ multiplex PCR was the method, and the copy in TCRdb shows in-frame clones only, minus some. The sample lists about 150,000 clones, around 90% occurring once. The starting material was unstimulated CD4+ T cells sorted from spleen or lymph node cells, obtained before intestinal transplant. These receptors were collected from a human donor who received an intestinal transplant.

The chain employs TRBV28 and TRBJ1-2; perhaps TRBD1 as D (5 bases). This CDR3 contains 14 residues. V gave up 5 bases and J gave up 2 bases, with 12 bases separating them. Looked up from germline, CDR1 is MDHEN and CDR2 is SYDVKM. CDR3 nucleotide sequence: TGTGCCAGCAGTCCTCATCGGGACAACTATGGCTACACCTTC. Its translation: CASSPHRDNYGYTF.

The table lists this clone with a count of one. The J gene is TRBJ2-1, the V gene TRBV5-1, with D unresolved. The germline gives CDR1 SGHRS, CDR2 YFSETQ. Trimming removed 0 bases at V and 3 bases at J, with 10 bases between. This CDR3 region has 15 residues. The CDR3, as DNA: TGCGCCAGCAGCTTGGCTGGGGTCGTCTACAATGAGCAGTTCTTC. Translation gives CASSLAGVVYNEQFF.

This chain links TRBV28 with TRBJ2-7; D may be TRBD2 (6 bases). V lost 10 bases and J 4 bases, leaving 29 bases between the germline ends. The CDR3 totals 17 residues. Germline V gene data show CDR1 as MDHEN and CDR2 as SYDVKM. The CDR3 is CATQQSGAGTLKYEQYF. As DNA, the CDR3 is TGTGCCACCCAGCAGTCCGGTGCGGGAACCCTAAAGTACGAGCAGTACTTC.

The chain combines TRBV27 with TRBJ2-1; TRBD2 matches at 9 bases. V lost 2 bases and J lost 1; bases outside the gene matches: 3. Germline V lookup: CDR1 MNHEY, CDR2 SMNVEV (reference sequence). The CDR3 sequence is 16 residues long. CDR3 nucleotide sequence: TGTGCCAGCAGTTTACTTAGCGGGAGTTCCTACAATGAGCAGTTCTTC. Translated: CASSLLSGSSYNEQFF.

The CDR3 sequence is CASSQVGAGPNTGELFF. In DNA, the CDR3 is TGCGCCAGCAGCCAAGTAGGAGCGGGGCCGAACACCGGGGAGCTGTTTTTT. The V call is TRBV4-1, the J call TRBJ2-2; TRBD2 matches 7 bases. There are 17 residues in the CDR3. The germline V gene has CDR1 MGHRA and CDR2 YSYEKL. Trimming took 1 base from V and 0 from J; bases not matched to a gene: 5.

This chain joins TRBV14 and TRBJ2-7; TRBD2 aligns across 11 bases. From germline, CDR1 is SGHDN and CDR2 FVKESK. Germline trimming cut 6 bases from V and 4 bases from J; bases unmatched to any gene: 8. The CDR3 has 15 residues. CDR3 protein: CASSKLAGDGYEQYF. In DNA, the CDR3 is TGTGCCAGCAGTAAACTAGCGGGAGATGGGTACGAGCAGTACTTC.

The chain has TRBV11-2 and TRBJ1-2; maybe TRBD1 (6 bases). The CDR3 totals 14 residues. Germline V gives CDR1 SGHAT, CDR2 FQNNGV. The ends were cut back, 2 bases at V and 1 base at J, with 8 bases in the middle. CDR3 coding DNA: TGTGCCAGCAGCTTACTACAGGGTAACTATGGCTACACCTTC. Protein product: CASSLLQGNYGYTF. Full variable domain (outside the CDR3, taken from reference TRBV11-2 and TRBJ1-2): EAGVAQSPRYKIIEKRQSVAFWCNPISGHATLYWYQQILGQGPKLLIQFQNNGVVDDSQLPKDRFSAERLKGVDSTLKIQPAKLEDSAVYLCASSLLQGNYGYTFGSGTRLTVV.

V and J are TRBV5-1 and TRBJ2-5, with TRBD2 identical over 8 bases. CDR1 and CDR2 from the germline V gene are SGHRS and YFSETQ. Losses at the gene ends were 4 bases for V and 4 bases for J; bases not matched to a gene: 12. This CDR3 has 16 amino acids. DNA of the CDR3: TGCGCCAGCAGCCCCGGGGTAGCGGGACCCCGAGAGACCCAGTACTTC. This gives the protein CASSPGVAGPRETQYF. The whole variable domain, filled in from reference TRBV5-1 and TRBJ2-5, reads KAGVTQTPRYLIKTRGQQVTLSCSPISGHRSVSWYQQTPGQGLQFLFEYFSETQRNKGNFPGRFSGRQFSNSRSEMNVSTLELGDSALYLCASSPGVAGPRETQYFGPGTRLLVL.

The chain joins TRBV5-6 to TRBJ1-4; tentatively, D is TRBD1 (5 bases). V lost 0 bases and J 5 bases, leaving 8 bases between the germline ends. The CDR3 is 14 amino acids. Germline CDR1 and CDR2: SGHDT and YYEEEE. The chain's CDR3 is CASSLVGVNEKLFF. CDR3 bases: TGTGCCAGCAGCTTGGTAGGGGTAAATGAAAAACTGTTTTTT.

The chain carries TRBV7-2 and TRBJ1-2, with 8 bases aligning to TRBD1. From germline, CDR1 is SGHTA and CDR2 FQGNSA. The CDR3 loop spans 15 amino acids. The V segment lost 0 bases and the J segment 5 bases; nucleotides outside the gene matches: 5. The CDR3 is CASSLAPRGRYGYTF. The CDR3 DNA reads as TGTGCCAGCAGCTTAGCCCCCAGGGGGCGTTATGGCTACACCTTC.

Note on this clone: Other DNA variants within this sample encode the same CDR3. This sequence joins TRBV7-9 and TRBJ1-1, with D perhaps TRBD1 (6 bases). CDR1 SEHNR and CDR2 FQNEAQ come from the germline V gene (reference sequence). Trimming removed 1 base at V and 4 bases at J, with 7 bases between. The CDR3 extends over 13 amino acids. The CDR3 nucleotides read TGTGCCAGCAGCTTAGAAGGGGGCACTGAAGCTTTCTTT. The encoded protein is CASSLEGGTEAFF.

This rearrangement joins TRBV28 to TRBJ1-3; 8 bases fit TRBD1. Losses at the gene ends were 5 bases for V and 3 bases for J; bases not matched to a gene: 6. This CDR3 spans 15 amino acids. Germline V gene sequence: CDR1 MDHEN, CDR2 SYDVKM. CDR3 sequence reads: CASSPRTGRGNTIYF. The CDR3 coding sequence is TGTGCCAGCAGTCCTCGGACAGGGCGTGGAAACACCATATATTTT.

The chain combines TRBV6-6 with TRBJ2-7, with D possibly matching TRBD1 (6 bases). This CDR3 is built from 13 residues. Germline CDR1 is MNHNY and CDR2 is SVGAGI (reference sequence). V was clipped by 8 bases and J by 3 bases, with 14 bases between them. The CDR3 DNA reads as TGTGCCAGCCGACCCTCAGGGGACTACGAGCAGTACTTC. The encoded protein is CASRPSGDYEQYF.